This TCR beta chain was recovered during a study of blood T cell repertoires in COVID-19. Looked up from germline, CDR1 is SGHKS and CDR2 is YYEKEE (reference sequence). Germline trimming cut 4 bases from V and 1 base from J; bases unmatched to any gene: 4. CDR3 length: 16 residues. Clones were read by immunoSEQ multiplex PCR, and TCRdb kept only the in-frame ones, dropping some. The repertoire consists of around 170,000 clones, with approximately 79% occurring once and the leading ten covering approximately 15%. The V and J genes are TRBV5-5 and TRBJ2-2, with 10 bases that match TRBD2. The receptor comes from a man between 25 and 39 years old with active or convalescent COVID-19. The sample was peripheral blood. The CDR3 DNA sequence: TGTGCCAGCAGCCGCAGCGGGGGGGTGAACACCGGGGAGCTGTTTTTT. This translates into CASSRSGGVNTGELFF.